This entry describes one T cell receptor (beta chain). The treatment here: randomized to nivolumab then ipilimumab (arm A) or the reverse (arm B). TCRdb's table, derived via immunoSEQ multiplex PCR, lists solely in-frame clones and lacks some. The sample lists 13,000 or so clones, around 20% occurring once. These data are taken from a study of sequential checkpoint blockade in melanoma. The TCR comes from a human donor with melanoma. Material: tumor tissue (inferred from file names), obtained from a patient given nivolumab and ipilimumab in sequence.

This CDR3 is CATSSKKWGQYTGELFF. The CDR3 nucleotides read TGTGCCACCAGCAGCAAAAAATGGGGACAGTACACCGGGGAGCTGTTTTTT. The rearrangement uses TRBV15 and TRBJ2-2; 7 bases line up with TRBD1. The V gene's germline CDR1 is LNHNV and CDR2 YYDKDF (reference sequence). Trimming took 3 bases from V and 3 from J; bases not matched to a gene: 10. The CDR3 is 17 amino acids.